This is a list of T cell receptor beta chains from one sample in a study of cytomegalovirus exposure and HLA in healthy donors. Repertoires were generated with immunoSEQ multiplex PCR, while TCRdb's copy carries only in-frame clones and drops some. The repertoire consists of 250,000 to 300,000 clones, with nearly 90% occurring once and the leading ten covering 0.37%. Sequencing used PBMCs. The receptors shown here come from a woman under 30 in good health and CMV-seronegative. CDR3s include the opening cysteine and the closing phenylalanine or tryptophan. D genes are given only for firm matches. For some rows the clone size is stated as once, few or many, or as a class when expanded; others skip it.

>NA|TRBV4-1|NA|TRBJ1-1
TGCGCCAGCAGCGTCCATCCGGGGTTGAACACTGAAGCTTTCTTT
CASSVHPGLNTEAFF
>NA|TRBV19|NA|TRBJ1-5
TGTGCCAGTAGTACATGGGCAGACAGCAATCAGCCCCAGCATTTT
CASSTWADSNQPQHF
>NA|TRBV6-6|TRBD1|TRBJ2-3
TGTGCCAGCAGGCTCGGGACAGGGGGCACAGATACGCAGTATTTT
CASRLGTGGTDTQYF
>NA|TRBV6-5|NA|TRBJ2-5
TGTGCCAGCAGTCGCGTCAGGGGACGGGAGACCCAGTACTTC
CASSRVRGRETQYF
>NA|TRBV5-1|TRBD2|TRBJ2-5
TGCGCCAGCAGCAGGACTAGCGGGGGGTCTGCCCCGGAGACCCAGTACTTC
CASSRTSGGSAPETQYF
>NA|TRBV29-1|NA|TRBJ2-2
TGCAGCGTCCTCCCCACCGGGGAGCTGTTTTTT
CSVLPTGELFF
>NA|TRBV28|TRBD1|TRBJ1-2
TGTGCCAGCAGTTCCACAGGGGTGCATGGCTACACCTTC
CASSSTGVHGYTF
>NA|TRBV4-3|NA|TRBJ2-3
TGCGCCAGCAGCCAAGTAGGCGCCGGGGGGCGCTTAGATACGCAGTATTTT
CASSQVGAGGRLDTQYF
>NA|TRBV7-2|TRBD2|TRBJ2-7
TGTGCCAGCAGCTCTCAGACTAGCGGGGTCTCCTACGAGCAGTACTTC
CASSSQTSGVSYEQYF
>NA|TRBV28|NA|TRBJ1-1
TGTGCCAGCAGGGGAGGTTGGGGCACTGAAGCTTTCTTT
CASRGGWGTEAFF
>NA|TRBV18|NA|TRBJ2-5
TGTGCCAGCTCACCACCGTCGGGAGAGACCCAGTACTTC
CASSPPSGETQYF
>NA|TRBV4-1|NA|TRBJ1-5
TGCGCCAGCAGCCAAGATGTCGGTTTAAATCAGCCCCAGCATTTT
CASSQDVGLNQPQHF
>once|TRBV7-9|NA|TRBJ2-5
TGTGCCAGCAGCCGTCAGGAGGGCCATCAAGAGACCCAGTACTTC
CASSRQEGHQETQYF
>few|TRBV5-1|NA|TRBJ1-1
TGCGCCAGCAGCTTGGCCTCCAATGAGGTGGGAGCTTTCTTT
CASSLASNEVGAFF
>NA|TRBV9|NA|TRBJ1-3
TGTGCCAGCAGCGTAGCGGGGGGGAGCTCTGGAAACACCATATATTTT
CASSVAGGSSGNTIYF
>NA|TRBV29-1|TRBD2|TRBJ2-3
TGCAGCGTTGATACTCTAGCGGGGGGCACAGATACGCAGTATTTT
CSVDTLAGGTDTQYF
>few|TRBV7-2|NA|TRBJ2-2
TGTGCCAGCAGCCTTCCCACCGGGGAGCTGTTTTTT
CASSLPTGELFF
>NA|TRBV29-1|NA|TRBJ1-2
TGCAGCGTTGGGAGGGTAGTCTATGGCTACACCTTC
CSVGRVVYGYTF
>NA|TRBV11-3|TRBD2|TRBJ2-1
TGTGCCAGCAGCTTAGAGTCGGGGGGGCAAGATGAGCAGTTCTTC
CASSLESGGQDEQFF
>few|TRBV19|NA|TRBJ2-7
TGTGCCAGTAGTATTGTAGGGGGAGAGCAGTACTTC
CASSIVGGEQYF
>NA|TRBV6-1|NA|TRBJ1-5
TGTGCCAGCAGTGAACGGAGGAATCAGCCCCAGCATTTT
CASSERRNQPQHF
>NA|TRBV18|NA|TRBJ1-2
TGTGCCAGCTCACCACGGGGGACTGATGGCTACACCTTC
CASSPRGTDGYTF
>NA|TRBV6-5|TRBD1|TRBJ2-1
TGTGCCAGCAGTTTCCAAGACAGGGCCTTTAATGAGCAGTTCTTC
CASSFQDRAFNEQFF
>NA|TRBV9|TRBD1|TRBJ1-1
TGTGCCAGCAGCGGGAAGACAGGGATGAACACTGAAGCTTTCTTT
CASSGKTGMNTEAFF
>NA|TRBV10-1|NA|TRBJ1-1
TGCGCCAGCAGTGCAAGCCCGAACACTGAAGCTTTCTTT
CASSASPNTEAFF
>NA|TRBV28|TRBD1|TRBJ1-2
TGTGCCAGCAGCAGCGGACAGGGACCAAGGGACACCTTC
CASSSGQGPRDTF
>NA|TRBV27|NA|TRBJ2-5
TGTGCCAGCTCCCAACGGTTTGGCGGGGGCAAAGAGACCCAGTACTTC
CASSQRFGGGKETQYF